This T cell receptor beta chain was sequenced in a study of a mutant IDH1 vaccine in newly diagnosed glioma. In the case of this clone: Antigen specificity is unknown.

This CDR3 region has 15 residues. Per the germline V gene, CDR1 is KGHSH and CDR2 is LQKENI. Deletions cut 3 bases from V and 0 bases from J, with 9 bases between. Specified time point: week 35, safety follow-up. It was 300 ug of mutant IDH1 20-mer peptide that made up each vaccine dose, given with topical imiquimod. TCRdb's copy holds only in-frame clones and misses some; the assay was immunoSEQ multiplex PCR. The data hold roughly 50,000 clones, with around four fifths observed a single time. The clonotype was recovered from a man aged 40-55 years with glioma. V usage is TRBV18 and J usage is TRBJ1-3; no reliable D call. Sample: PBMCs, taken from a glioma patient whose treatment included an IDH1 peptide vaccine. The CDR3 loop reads CASSPSGISGNTIYF. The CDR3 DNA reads TGTGCCAGCTCACCTTCTGGGATCTCTGGAAACACCATATATTTT.